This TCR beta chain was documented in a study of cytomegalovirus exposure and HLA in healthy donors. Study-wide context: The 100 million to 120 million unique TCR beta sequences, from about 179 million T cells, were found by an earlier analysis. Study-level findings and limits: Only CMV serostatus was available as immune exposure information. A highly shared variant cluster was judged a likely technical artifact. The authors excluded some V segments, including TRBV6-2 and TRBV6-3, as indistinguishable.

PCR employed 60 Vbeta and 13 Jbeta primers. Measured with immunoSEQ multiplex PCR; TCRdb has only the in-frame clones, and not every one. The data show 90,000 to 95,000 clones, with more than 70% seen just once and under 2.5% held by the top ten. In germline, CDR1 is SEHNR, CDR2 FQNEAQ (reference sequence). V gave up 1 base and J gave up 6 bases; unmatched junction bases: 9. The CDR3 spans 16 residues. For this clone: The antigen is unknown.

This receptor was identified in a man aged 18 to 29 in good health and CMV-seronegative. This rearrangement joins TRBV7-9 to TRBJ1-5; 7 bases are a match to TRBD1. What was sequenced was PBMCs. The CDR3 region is CASSLDGQGDGQPQHF. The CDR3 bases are TGTGCCAGCAGCTTAGATGGGCAGGGGGACGGTCAGCCCCAGCATTTT.